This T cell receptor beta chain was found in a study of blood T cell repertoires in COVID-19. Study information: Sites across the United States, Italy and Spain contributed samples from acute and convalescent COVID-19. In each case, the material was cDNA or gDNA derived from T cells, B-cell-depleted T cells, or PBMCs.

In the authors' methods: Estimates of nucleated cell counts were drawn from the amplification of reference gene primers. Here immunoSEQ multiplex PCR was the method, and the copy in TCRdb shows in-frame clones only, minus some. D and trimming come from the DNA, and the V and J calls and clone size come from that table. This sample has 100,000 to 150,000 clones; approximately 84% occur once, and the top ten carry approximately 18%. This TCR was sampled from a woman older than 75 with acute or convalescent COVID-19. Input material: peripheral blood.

The CDR3 loop is CASSSAGQGGYGYTF. DNA of the CDR3: TGTGCCAGCAGCTCCGCGGGACAGGGTGGCTATGGCTACACCTTC. V gene TRBV7-2 combines with J gene TRBJ1-2; 9 nucleotides agree with TRBD1. The CDR3 loop spans 15 amino acids. Trimming took 4 bases from V and 4 from J; bases not matched to a gene: 7. Germline CDR1 is SGHTA and CDR2 is FQGNSA.